This T cell receptor beta chain was captured by sequencing in a study of breast tumors, draining lymph nodes, adjacent tissues. Findings and limits, study-wide: Tumor TCR diversity was below lymph nodes but above nontumor tissue. That most tumor T cells come from lymph nodes remained unproven. Compared with basal-like, luminal-like tumors shared significantly more repertoire with nontumor tissue. The data were judged consistent with most tumor T cells coming from lymph node and expanding in tumor.

The lymph nodes were axillary draining lymph nodes from breast cancer patients. This clonotype appeared many times. The antigen remains undetermined. The CDR3 is 11 residues long. V was shortened by 5 bases and J by 7 bases, with 5 bases between the two germline ends. Germline V gives CDR1 MDHEN, CDR2 SYDVKM. Each CDR3 protein gets one entry after TCRdb re-called the multiplex PCR reads with MiXCR. The table lists 150,000 to 250,000 distinct CDR3 sequences, approximately 33% of them singletons, with around 4.4% in the top ten. This TCR came from a female donor with breast cancer. Some clones in this sample may be carry-over from other donors' samples. The sequenced sample was axillary lymph node tissue. The genes are TRBV28 and TRBJ2-2, with no clear D. This chain's CDR3 is CASSGDGELFF. Here the CDR3 DNA reads TGTGCCAGCAGTGGCGACGGGGAGCTGTTTTTT.